These T cell receptor beta chains were read from a single sample in a study of identical twins. MiXCR, applied by TCRdb to the 5' RACE reads, yields one record per CDR3 protein. Here the sample spans 200,000 to 250,000 distinct CDR3 sequences, 11% to 15% being singletons. Sequenced sample: memory (CD45RO+) T cells sorted from blood. Receptor source: a woman aged 18-29 years in good health. The CDR3 runs from the conserved cysteine through the conserved F or W. The order of the fields is J gene, D gene, clone size, V gene, CDR3 DNA, CDR3 protein. D genes are given only for firm matches. Some rows mark clone size as missing; the rest say once, few, many or name a class of expanded clone.

>TRBJ1-1|-|-|TRBV7-9
TGTGCCAGCAGCTTAGCCCAGGCGCCCGAAGCTTTCTTT
CASSLAQAPEAFF
>TRBJ2-1|TRBD2|many|TRBV9
TGTGCCAGCAGCGTTGAGACTAGCGGATGGGAGCAGTTCTTC
CASSVETSGWEQFF
>TRBJ2-3|-|few|TRBV12-3/TRBV12-4
TGTGCCAGCAGTTTAGGCTCCTCTAGGGGAGGGCAGTATTTT
CASSLGSSRGGQYF
>TRBJ2-1|-|few|TRBV11-3
TGTGCCAGCAGCCTCCGGGGTGGGGATGGCTTCTTC
CASSLRGGDGFF
>TRBJ1-5|-|few|TRBV20-1
TGCAGTGCTCAGGACGGAACTAGCAATCAGCCCCAGCATTTT
CSAQDGTSNQPQHF
>TRBJ2-7|-|-|TRBV30
TGTGCCTACCGGGCCAATGCCTACGAGCAGTACTTC
CAYRANAYEQYF
>TRBJ2-5|-|-|TRBV3-1
TGTGCCAGCAGCCCCGTGATGGGGGGGGCAGAGACCCAGTACTTC
CASSPVMGGAETQYF
>TRBJ1-2|-|once|TRBV6-5
TGTGCCACCAGTTACAAGGGTTACGAGTATGGCTACACCTTC
CATSYKGYEYGYTF
>TRBJ2-7|-|many|TRBV5-1
TGCGCCAGCAGCTTGGGAGTACTTTCCTACGAGCAGTACTTC
CASSLGVLSYEQYF
>TRBJ2-3|-|-|TRBV15
TGTGCCACGAATAGCCACACAGATACGCAGTATTTT
CATNSHTDTQYF
>TRBJ2-7|-|few|TRBV10-3
TGTGCCATCAGTAGTCCGGGAGAGTCCTACGAGCAGTACTTC
CAISSPGESYEQYF
>TRBJ2-5|-|-|TRBV5-1
TGCGCCAGCAGCACCGGCGAGGAAGAGACCCAGTACTTC
CASSTGEEETQYF
>TRBJ2-5|-|-|TRBV11-3
TGTGCCAGCAGCTCACCAAAGGGAGAATCCGAGACCCAGTACTTC
CASSSPKGESETQYF
>TRBJ2-2|-|-|TRBV20-1
TGCAGTGCTAGGGGCAGGAGCACCGGGGAGCTGTTTTTT
CSARGRSTGELFF
>TRBJ2-7|TRBD2|-|TRBV4-3
TGCGCCAGCAGCCAAGACTGGGACTTCGGGGGGAGGCAGTACTTC
CASSQDWDFGGRQYF
>TRBJ2-1|TRBD2|-|TRBV12-3/TRBV12-4
TGTGCCACCAGGACGAGCGGGACCTACAATGAGCAGTTCTTC
CATRTSGTYNEQFF
>TRBJ2-1|TRBD2|many|TRBV2
TGTGCCAGCTGGACTAGCGGGTCTGAGCAGTTCTTC
CASWTSGSEQFF
>TRBJ2-1|-|few|TRBV7-9
TGTGCCAGCACTACCCGGGGTGAGCAGTTCTTC
CASTTRGEQFF
>TRBJ2-5|TRBD2|many|TRBV5-5
TGTGCCAGCAGCTTTGAACTAGCGGCCCAAGAGACCCAGTACTTC
CASSFELAAQETQYF
>TRBJ1-6|-|few|TRBV5-6
TGTGCCAGCAGCACAGGGAATAATTCACCCCTCCACTTT
CASSTGNNSPLHF
>TRBJ2-7|-|-|TRBV6-1
TGTGCCAGCACCTCACCGGGACTGGCCCTTCGTGAGCAGTACTTC
CASTSPGLALREQYF
>TRBJ2-5|-|-|TRBV5-5
TGTGCCAGCAGCTTGGGAGGACAGCTCCAAGAGACCCAGTACTTC
CASSLGGQLQETQYF
>TRBJ2-5|-|-|TRBV29-1
TGCAGCGTTGCGCTAAATCTACGGGAGACCCAGTACTTC
CSVALNLRETQYF
>TRBJ1-3|-|many|TRBV2
TGTGCCAGCAGTGCCCGCTCGTTCCACACCATATATTTT
CASSARSFHTIYF
>TRBJ1-6|-|-|TRBV5-1
TGCGCCAGCAGCTTGGTAGCAGATTCACCCCTCCACTTT
CASSLVADSPLHF
>TRBJ1-6|-|few|TRBV6-5
TGTGCCAGCAGTTACAGGGAAGGACATAATTCACCCCTCCACTTT
CASSYREGHNSPLHF
>TRBJ2-7|TRBD1|-|TRBV5-1
TGCGCCAGCAGCCGGGGACAGATCTCCTACGAGCAGTACTTC
CASSRGQISYEQYF
>TRBJ2-1|-|-|TRBV24-1
TGTGCCACCGGTCGAGATGATGAGCAGTTCTTC
CATGRDDEQFF
>TRBJ1-3|-|many|TRBV12-3/TRBV12-4
TGTGCCAGCAGGAGCTTATTCTCTGGAAACACCATATATTTT
CASRSLFSGNTIYF
>TRBJ2-1|-|many|TRBV2
TGTGCCAGCAGTGAGGGGGGCTACAATGAGCAGTTCTTC
CASSEGGYNEQFF
>TRBJ1-1|-|-|TRBV7-9
TGTGCCAGCAGCTTAGATGGGGTTGGGACTGAAGCTTTCTTT
CASSLDGVGTEAFF
>TRBJ1-1|-|many|TRBV10-1
TGCGCCAGCAGTGCGGACTCGAGGACTGAAGCTTTCTTT
CASSADSRTEAFF
>TRBJ2-7|TRBD2|few|TRBV20-1
TGCAGTGCTAGAGGACCCCTTCAAGCGGGGAGCTCCTACGAGCAGTACTTC
CSARGPLQAGSSYEQYF
>TRBJ1-6|-|-|TRBV6-4
TGTGCCAGCAGTACGGGACCTAATTCACCCCTCCACTTT
CASSTGPNSPLHF
>TRBJ2-1|TRBD2|many|TRBV6-2/TRBV6-3
TGTGCCAGCACCTTAGCGGGAGGACCCTACAATGAGCAGTTCTTC
CASTLAGGPYNEQFF
>TRBJ2-1|TRBD2|once|TRBV5-4
TGTGCCAGCGAGCCCATGGTAAAGCGGGGCTCCTACAATGAGCAGTTCTTC
CASEPMVKRGSYNEQFF
>TRBJ2-2|TRBD1|-|TRBV5-1
TGCGCCAGCAATCCGGGACAGTCCTACACCGGGGAGCTGTTTTTT
CASNPGQSYTGELFF
>TRBJ2-1|TRBD1|-|TRBV19
TGTGCCAGTAGCCAAGACAGGGCGGCCTACAATGAGCAGTTCTTC
CASSQDRAAYNEQFF
>TRBJ1-2|-|many|TRBV10-2
TGCGCCAGCAGCGCCAACAGGCGCTATGGCTACACCTTC
CASSANRRYGYTF
>TRBJ1-4|-|-|TRBV20-1
TGCAGTGCTTCAGGGATTTGGAATGAAAAACTGTTTTTT
CSASGIWNEKLFF
>TRBJ2-3|TRBD2|-|TRBV12-3/TRBV12-4
TGTGCCAGCAGTTTTCCTAGCGGGAGGAGTACAGATACGCAGTATTTT
CASSFPSGRSTDTQYF
>TRBJ1-6|-|-|TRBV5-1
TGCGCCAGCAGGGAGAGCCCAGGGGTAACCTCACCCCTCCACTTT
CASRESPGVTSPLHF
>TRBJ2-7|-|-|TRBV11-2
TGTGCCAGCACCCTCTCCTACGAGCAGTACTTC
CASTLSYEQYF
>TRBJ2-2|TRBD2|few|TRBV5-1
TGCGCCAGCAGCGAGCGGGGGGGCGACACCGGGGAGCTGTTTTTT
CASSERGGDTGELFF
>TRBJ1-5|-|many|TRBV12-3/TRBV12-4
TGTGCCAGCAGGGGCCAGGGACTTCACAATCAGCCCCAGCATTTT
CASRGQGLHNQPQHF
>TRBJ2-3|TRBD2|few|TRBV20-1
TGCAGTGCTGGGAAGGGACTAGCGGGGGGGAAAGATACGCAGTATTTT
CSAGKGLAGGKDTQYF
>TRBJ2-3|-|few|TRBV7-2
TGTGCCAGCAGCTCCCAACATTTAGATACGCAGTATTTT
CASSSQHLDTQYF
>TRBJ1-6|-|-|TRBV27
TGTGCCAGCAGTCTGGACAGATTTTCACCCCTCCACTTT
CASSLDRFSPLHF
>TRBJ2-6|-|-|TRBV20-1
TGCAGTGCTAGAGCCCTTTACTCTGGGGCCAACGTCCTGACTTTC
CSARALYSGANVLTF
>TRBJ2-3|-|many|TRBV7-7
TGTGCTAGCAGCGCCTACGGGGCTGGGACAGATACGCAGTATTTT
CASSAYGAGTDTQYF
>TRBJ1-1|-|few|TRBV29-1
TGCAGCGTTGACTCGGGACTGCTAGACACTGAAGCTTTCTTT
CSVDSGLLDTEAFF
>TRBJ1-1|-|-|TRBV20-1
TGCAGTGCTAGGTTGAGCGGCACTGAAGCTTTCTTT
CSARLSGTEAFF
>TRBJ2-5|-|-|TRBV20-1
TGCAGTGCTAGCGTGTCGCAAGAGACCCAGTACTTC
CSASVSQETQYF
>TRBJ2-1|-|-|TRBV27
TGTGCCAGCAGTTCTACACTGAGACGGGACAATGAGCAGTTCTTC
CASSSTLRRDNEQFF
>TRBJ1-5|-|many|TRBV6-1
TGTGCCAGCAGTAAACAGGGTCGGGATCAGCCCCAGCATTTT
CASSKQGRDQPQHF
>TRBJ1-1|-|many|TRBV11-2
TGTGCCAGCAGCCGCCCGCGGAACACTGAAGCTTTCTTT
CASSRPRNTEAFF
>TRBJ2-2|-|few|TRBV3-1
TGTGCCAGCAGCCGGGGACGGACTACGAACACCGGGGAGCTGTTTTTT
CASSRGRTTNTGELFF